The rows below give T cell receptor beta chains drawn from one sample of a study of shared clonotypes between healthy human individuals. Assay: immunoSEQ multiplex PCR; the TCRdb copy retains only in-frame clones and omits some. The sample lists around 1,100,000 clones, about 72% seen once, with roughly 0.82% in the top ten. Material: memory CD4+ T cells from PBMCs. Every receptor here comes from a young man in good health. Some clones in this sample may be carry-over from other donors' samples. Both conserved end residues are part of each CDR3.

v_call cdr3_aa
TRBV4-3 CASSPRTGDNEQFF
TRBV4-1 CASSQEERSTDTQYF
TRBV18 CASSESDSAYGYEQYF
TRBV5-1 CASSQSGQGDGYTF
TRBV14 CASSQGGTAGLYEQYF
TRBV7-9 CASSLMLGQQYF
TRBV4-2 CASSQGQGRTGELFF
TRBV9 CASTRGVAGDLAHTDTQYF
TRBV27 CASSTSDSRADTQYF
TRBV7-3 CASSAWFSQHF
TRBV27 CASSRTSGSGGSYNEQFF
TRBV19 CASSTTRTSGSIDTQYF
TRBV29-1 CSVVSGLGTGAIAEAFF
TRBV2 CASGRWGAGNTIYF
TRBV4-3 CASSQDLPAGGSYNEQFF
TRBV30 CAWGGPNQPQHF
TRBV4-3 CASSQIGGRWGETQYF
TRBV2 CASSDGGGTEAFF
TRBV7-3 CASSLIGGASPGELFF
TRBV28 CASRWQGYEQYF
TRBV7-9 CASSSLARETQYF
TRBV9 CASSVLSGSTGELFF
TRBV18 CASSPILDYDEQYF
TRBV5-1 CASTRGGGAEETQYF
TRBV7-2 CASSSYGPYEQYF
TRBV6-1 CASSEPSLWGHEQYF
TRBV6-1 CASSADRELGNIQYF